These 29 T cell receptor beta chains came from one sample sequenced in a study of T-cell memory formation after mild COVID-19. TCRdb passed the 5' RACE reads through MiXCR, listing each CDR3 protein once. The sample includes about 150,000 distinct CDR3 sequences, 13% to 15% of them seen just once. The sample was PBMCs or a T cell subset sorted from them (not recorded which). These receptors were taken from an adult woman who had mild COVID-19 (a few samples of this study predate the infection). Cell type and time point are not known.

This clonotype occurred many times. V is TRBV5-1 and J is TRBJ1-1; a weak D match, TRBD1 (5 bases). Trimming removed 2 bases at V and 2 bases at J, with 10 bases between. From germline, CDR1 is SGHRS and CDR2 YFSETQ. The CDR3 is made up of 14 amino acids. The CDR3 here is CASSFWGTNTEAFF. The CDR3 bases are TGCGCCAGCAGCTTTTGGGGGACTAACACTGAAGCTTTCTTT.

The CDR3: CASRPTSGYSQSETQYF. The CDR3 nucleotides are TGTGCCAGCAGACCCACGTCGGGATATTCGCAGTCAGAGACCCAGTACTTC. This chain joins TRBV6-2 or TRBV6-3 and TRBJ2-5; possibly TRBD2 for D (5 bases). There are 17 residues in the CDR3. Germline values: CDR1 MNHEY, CDR2 SVGEGT. With 6 bases removed from V and 4 bases from J, the gap between germline ends came to 24 bases.

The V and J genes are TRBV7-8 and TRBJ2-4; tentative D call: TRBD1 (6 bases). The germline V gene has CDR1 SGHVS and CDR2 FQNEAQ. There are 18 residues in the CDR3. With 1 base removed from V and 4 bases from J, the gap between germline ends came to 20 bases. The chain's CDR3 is CASSLDGTPFLGKNIQYF. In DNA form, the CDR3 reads TGTGCCAGCAGCTTAGATGGGACACCATTCCTTGGAAAAAACATTCAGTACTTC.

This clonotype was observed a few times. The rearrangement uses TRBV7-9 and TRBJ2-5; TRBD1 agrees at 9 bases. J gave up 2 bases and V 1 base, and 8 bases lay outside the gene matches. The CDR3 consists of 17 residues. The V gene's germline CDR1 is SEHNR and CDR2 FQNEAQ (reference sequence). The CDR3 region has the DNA TGTGCCAGCAGCTTAGGAATACAGGGGGCCCTTCAAGAGACCCAGTACTTC. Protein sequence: CASSLGIQGALQETQYF.

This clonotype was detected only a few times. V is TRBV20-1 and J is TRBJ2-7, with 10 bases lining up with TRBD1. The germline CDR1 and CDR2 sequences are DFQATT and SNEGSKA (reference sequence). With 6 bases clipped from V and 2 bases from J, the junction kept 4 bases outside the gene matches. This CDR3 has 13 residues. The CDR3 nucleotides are TGCAGTGCCCAGGGACAGGGGACCTACGAGCAGTACTTC. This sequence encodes CSAQGQGTYEQYF.

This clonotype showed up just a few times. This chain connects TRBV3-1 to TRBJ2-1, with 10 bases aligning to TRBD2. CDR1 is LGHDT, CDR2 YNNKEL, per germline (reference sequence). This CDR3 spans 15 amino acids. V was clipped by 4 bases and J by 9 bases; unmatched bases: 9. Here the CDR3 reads CASSPQAGGPGEQFF. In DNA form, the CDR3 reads TGTGCCAGCAGCCCTCAAGCGGGGGGGCCGGGTGAGCAGTTCTTC.

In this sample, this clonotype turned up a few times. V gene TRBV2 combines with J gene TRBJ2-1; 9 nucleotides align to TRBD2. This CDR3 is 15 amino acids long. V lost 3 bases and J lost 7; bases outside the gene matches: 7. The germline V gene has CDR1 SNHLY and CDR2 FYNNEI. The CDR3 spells CASSEEREVGNEQFF. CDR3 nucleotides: TGTGCCAGCAGTGAGGAGCGGGAGGTCGGGAATGAGCAGTTCTTC.

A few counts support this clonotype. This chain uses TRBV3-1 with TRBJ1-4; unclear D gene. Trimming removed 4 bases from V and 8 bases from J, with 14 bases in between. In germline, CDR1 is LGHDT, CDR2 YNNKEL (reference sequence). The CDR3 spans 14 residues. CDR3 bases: TGTGCCAGCAGCCTAGGACCCCTGGGGGAAAAACTGTTTTTT. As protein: CASSLGPLGEKLFF.

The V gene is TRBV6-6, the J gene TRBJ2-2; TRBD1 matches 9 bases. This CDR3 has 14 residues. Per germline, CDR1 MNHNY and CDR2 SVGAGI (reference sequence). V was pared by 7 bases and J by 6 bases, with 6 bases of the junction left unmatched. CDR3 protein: CASKGTGSSGELFF. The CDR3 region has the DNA TGTGCCAGCAAGGGGACAGGGTCATCCGGGGAGCTGTTTTTT.

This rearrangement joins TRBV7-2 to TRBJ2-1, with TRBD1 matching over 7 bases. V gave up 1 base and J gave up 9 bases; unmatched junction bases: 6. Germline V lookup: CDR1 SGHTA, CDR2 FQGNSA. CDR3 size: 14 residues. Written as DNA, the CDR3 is TGTGCCAGCAGCTTAGGAGGGGGCGGAGGTGAGCAGTTCTTC. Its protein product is CASSLGGGGGEQFF.

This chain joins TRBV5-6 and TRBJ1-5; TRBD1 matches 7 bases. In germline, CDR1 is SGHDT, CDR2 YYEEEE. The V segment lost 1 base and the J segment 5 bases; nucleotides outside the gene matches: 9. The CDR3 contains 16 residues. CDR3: CASSLRGTEGDQPQHF. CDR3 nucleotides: TGTGCCAGCAGCTTGAGGGGGACAGAAGGTGATCAGCCCCAGCATTTT.

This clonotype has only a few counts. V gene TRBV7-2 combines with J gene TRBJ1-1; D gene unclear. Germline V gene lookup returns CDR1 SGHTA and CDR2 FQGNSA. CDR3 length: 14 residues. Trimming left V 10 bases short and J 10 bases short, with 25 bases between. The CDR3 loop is CATAEEGRRGGAFF. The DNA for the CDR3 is TGTGCCACAGCAGAGGAGGGCCGTAGAGGTGGAGCTTTCTTT.

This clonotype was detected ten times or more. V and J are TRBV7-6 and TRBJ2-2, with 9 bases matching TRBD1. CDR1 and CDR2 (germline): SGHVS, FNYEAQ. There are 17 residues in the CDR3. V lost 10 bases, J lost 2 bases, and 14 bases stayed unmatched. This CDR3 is CATPRGYRGQNTGELFF. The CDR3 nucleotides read TGTGCCACCCCGAGGGGTTACAGGGGGCAAAACACCGGGGAGCTGTTTTTT.

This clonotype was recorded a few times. CDR3: CASSQETWIAGNTDTQYF. The CDR3 region has the DNA TGTGCCAGCAGCCAAGAGACTTGGATAGCGGGGAACACAGATACGCAGTATTTT. This rearrangement joins TRBV14 to TRBJ2-3; 8 bases match TRBD2. Trimming at V came to 0 bases and at J to 2 bases, leaving 10 bases not matched to a gene. From germline, CDR1 is SGHDN and CDR2 FVKESK. The CDR3 totals 18 residues.

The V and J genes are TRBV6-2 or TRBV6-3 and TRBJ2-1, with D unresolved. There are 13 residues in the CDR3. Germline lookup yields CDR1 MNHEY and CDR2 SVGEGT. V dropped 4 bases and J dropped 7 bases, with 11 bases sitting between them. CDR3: CASSSRVRNEQFF. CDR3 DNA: TGTGCCAGCAGTTCCAGAGTGAGAAATGAGCAGTTCTTC.

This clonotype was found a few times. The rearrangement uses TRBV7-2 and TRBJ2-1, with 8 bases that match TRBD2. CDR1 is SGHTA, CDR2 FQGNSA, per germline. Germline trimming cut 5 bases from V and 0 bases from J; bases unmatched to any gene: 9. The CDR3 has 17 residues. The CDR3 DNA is TGTGCCAGCAGCCCCGAGCGGGGGCTAGTCTCCTACAATGAGCAGTTCTTC. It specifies CASSPERGLVSYNEQFF.

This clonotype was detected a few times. CDR3 in DNA: TGTGCCACCAGTGATCCCGGACAGGAGTCCTACGAGCAGTACTTC. Amino acid sequence: CATSDPGQESYEQYF. V usage is TRBV24-1 and J usage is TRBJ2-7, with TRBD1 matching 7 bases. The CDR3 is made up of 15 amino acids. With 3 bases clipped from V and 1 base from J, the junction kept 5 bases outside the gene matches. Per germline, CDR1 KGHDR and CDR2 SFDVKD.

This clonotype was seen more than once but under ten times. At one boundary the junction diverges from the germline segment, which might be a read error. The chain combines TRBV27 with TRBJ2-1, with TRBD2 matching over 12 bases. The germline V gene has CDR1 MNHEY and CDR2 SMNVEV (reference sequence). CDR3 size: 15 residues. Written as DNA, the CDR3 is TGTGCCAGCAGTCCACAACTAGCGGGAGGTACCCCCGCGGTCTTC. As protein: CASSPQLAGGTPAVF.

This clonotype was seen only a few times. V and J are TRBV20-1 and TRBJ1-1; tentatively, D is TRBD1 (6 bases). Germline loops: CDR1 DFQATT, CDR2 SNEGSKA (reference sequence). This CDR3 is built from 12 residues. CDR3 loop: CSTTGPNTEAFF. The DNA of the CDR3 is TGCAGCACAACAGGGCCGAACACTGAAGCTTTCTTT.

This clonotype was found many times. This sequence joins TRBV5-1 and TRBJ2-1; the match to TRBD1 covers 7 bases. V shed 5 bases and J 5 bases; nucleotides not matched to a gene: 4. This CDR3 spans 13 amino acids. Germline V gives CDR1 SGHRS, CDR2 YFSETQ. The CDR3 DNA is TGCGCCAGCAGTTTTACAGGGGACAATGAGCAGTTCTTC. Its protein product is CASSFTGDNEQFF.

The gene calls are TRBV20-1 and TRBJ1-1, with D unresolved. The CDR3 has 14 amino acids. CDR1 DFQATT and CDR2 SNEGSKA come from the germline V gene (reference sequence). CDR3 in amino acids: CTLGLQVTNTEAFF. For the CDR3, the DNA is TGCACCCTGGGTTTGCAAGTAACGAACACTGAAGCTTTCTTT.

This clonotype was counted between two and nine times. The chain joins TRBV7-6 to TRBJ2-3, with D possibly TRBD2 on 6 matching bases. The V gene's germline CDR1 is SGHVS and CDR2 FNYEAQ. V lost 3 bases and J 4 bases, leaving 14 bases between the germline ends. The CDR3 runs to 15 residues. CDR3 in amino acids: CASSFGGAPADTQYF. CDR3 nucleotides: TGTGCCAGCAGCTTTGGCGGGGCGCCGGCAGATACGCAGTATTTT.

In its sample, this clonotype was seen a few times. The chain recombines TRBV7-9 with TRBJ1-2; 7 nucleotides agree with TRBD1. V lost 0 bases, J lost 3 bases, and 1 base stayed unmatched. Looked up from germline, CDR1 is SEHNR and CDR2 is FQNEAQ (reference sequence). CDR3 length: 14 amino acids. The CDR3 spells CASSLAGGDYGYTF. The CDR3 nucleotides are TGTGCCAGCAGCTTAGCAGGGGGCGACTATGGCTACACCTTC.

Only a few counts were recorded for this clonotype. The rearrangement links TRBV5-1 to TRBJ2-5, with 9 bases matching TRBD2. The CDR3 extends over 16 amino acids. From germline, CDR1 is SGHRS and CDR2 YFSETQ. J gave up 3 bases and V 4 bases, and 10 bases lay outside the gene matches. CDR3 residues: CASSPVNSGSEETQYF. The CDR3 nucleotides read TGCGCCAGCAGCCCCGTAAATAGCGGGAGTGAAGAGACCCAGTACTTC. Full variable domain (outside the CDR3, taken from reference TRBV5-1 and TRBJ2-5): KAGVTQTPRYLIKTRGQQVTLSCSPISGHRSVSWYQQTPGQGLQFLFEYFSETQRNKGNFPGRFSGRQFSNSRSEMNVSTLELGDSALYLCASSPVNSGSEETQYFGPGTRLLVL.

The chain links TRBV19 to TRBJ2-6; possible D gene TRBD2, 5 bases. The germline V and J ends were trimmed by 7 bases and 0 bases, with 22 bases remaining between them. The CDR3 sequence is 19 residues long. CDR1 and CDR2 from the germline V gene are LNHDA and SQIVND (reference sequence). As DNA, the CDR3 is TGTGCCAGTAAGGCGGGCTCCGGGCGTTATAACTCTGGGGCCAACGTCCTGACTTTC. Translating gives CASKAGSGRYNSGANVLTF.

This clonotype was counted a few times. CDR3 DNA: TGCGCCAGCAGCCAGGACTTAGTCTACGGAACAGATACGCAGTATTTT. It yields the protein CASSQDLVYGTDTQYF. The V gene is TRBV5-1, the J gene TRBJ2-3; weak D call: TRBD2 (5 bases). V lost 4 bases to trimming and J lost 3 bases, with 18 bases between them. This CDR3 contains 16 residues. The V gene's germline CDR1 is SGHRS and CDR2 YFSETQ.

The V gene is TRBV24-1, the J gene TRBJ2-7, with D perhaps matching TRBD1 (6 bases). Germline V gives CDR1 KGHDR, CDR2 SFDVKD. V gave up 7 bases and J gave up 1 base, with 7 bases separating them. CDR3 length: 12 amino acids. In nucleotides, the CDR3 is TGTGCCACCAGCAGGGGATCCTACGAGCAGTACTTC. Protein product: CATSRGSYEQYF.

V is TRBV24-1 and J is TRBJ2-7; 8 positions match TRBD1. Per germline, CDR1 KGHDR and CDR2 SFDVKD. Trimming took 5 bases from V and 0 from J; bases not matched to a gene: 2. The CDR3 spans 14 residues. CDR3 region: CATSGTGSSYEQYF. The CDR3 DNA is TGTGCCACCAGTGGGACAGGGAGCTCCTACGAGCAGTACTTC.

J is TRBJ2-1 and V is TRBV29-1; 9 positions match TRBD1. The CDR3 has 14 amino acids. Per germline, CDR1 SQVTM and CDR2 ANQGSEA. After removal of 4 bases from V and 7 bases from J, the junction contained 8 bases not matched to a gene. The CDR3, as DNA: TGCAGCGTTGCGGAGGGACAGGGTTGGAATGAGCAGTTCTTC. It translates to CSVAEGQGWNEQFF.